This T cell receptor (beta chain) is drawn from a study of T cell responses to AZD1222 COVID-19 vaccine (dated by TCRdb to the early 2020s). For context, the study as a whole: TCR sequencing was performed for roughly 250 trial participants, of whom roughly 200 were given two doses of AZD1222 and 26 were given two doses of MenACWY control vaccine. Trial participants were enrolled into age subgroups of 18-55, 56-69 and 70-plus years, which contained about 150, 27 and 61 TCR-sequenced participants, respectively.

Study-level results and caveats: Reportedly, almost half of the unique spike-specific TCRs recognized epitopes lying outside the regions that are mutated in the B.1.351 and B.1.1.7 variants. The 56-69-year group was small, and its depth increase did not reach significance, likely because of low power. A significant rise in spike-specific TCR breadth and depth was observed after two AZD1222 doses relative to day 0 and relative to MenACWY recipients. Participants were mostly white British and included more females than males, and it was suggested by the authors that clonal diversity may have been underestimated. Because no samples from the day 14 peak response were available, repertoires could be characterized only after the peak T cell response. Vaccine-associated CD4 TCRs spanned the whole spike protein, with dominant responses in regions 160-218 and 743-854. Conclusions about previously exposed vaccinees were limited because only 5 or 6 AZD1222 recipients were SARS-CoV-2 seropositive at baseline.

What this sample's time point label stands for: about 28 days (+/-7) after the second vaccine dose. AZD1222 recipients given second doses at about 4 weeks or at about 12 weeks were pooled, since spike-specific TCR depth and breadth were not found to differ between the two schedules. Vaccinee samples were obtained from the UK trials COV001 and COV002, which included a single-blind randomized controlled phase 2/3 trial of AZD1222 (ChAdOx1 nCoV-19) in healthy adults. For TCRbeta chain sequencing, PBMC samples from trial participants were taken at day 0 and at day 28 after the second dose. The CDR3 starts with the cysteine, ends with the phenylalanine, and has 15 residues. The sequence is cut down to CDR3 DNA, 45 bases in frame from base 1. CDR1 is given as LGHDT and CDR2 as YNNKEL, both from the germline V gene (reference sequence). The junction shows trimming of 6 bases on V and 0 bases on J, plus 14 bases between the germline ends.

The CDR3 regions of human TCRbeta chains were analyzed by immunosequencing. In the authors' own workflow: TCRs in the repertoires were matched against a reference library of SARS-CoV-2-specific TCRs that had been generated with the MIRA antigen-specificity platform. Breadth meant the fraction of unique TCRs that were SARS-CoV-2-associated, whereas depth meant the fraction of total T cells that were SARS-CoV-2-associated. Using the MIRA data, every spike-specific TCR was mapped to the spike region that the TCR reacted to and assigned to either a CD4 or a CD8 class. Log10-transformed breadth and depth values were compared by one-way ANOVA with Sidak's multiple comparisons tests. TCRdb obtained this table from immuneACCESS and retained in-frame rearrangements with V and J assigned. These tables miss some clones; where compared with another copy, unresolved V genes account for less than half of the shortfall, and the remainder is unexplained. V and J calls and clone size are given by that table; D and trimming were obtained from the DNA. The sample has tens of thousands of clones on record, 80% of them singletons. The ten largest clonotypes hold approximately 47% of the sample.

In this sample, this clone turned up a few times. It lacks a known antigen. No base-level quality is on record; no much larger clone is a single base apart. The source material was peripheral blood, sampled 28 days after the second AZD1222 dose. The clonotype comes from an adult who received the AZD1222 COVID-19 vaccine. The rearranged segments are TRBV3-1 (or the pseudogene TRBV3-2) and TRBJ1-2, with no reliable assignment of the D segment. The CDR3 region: CASRIGNTANYGYTF. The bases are TGTGCCAGCAGGATAGGGAACACAGCTAACTATGGCTACACCTTC.